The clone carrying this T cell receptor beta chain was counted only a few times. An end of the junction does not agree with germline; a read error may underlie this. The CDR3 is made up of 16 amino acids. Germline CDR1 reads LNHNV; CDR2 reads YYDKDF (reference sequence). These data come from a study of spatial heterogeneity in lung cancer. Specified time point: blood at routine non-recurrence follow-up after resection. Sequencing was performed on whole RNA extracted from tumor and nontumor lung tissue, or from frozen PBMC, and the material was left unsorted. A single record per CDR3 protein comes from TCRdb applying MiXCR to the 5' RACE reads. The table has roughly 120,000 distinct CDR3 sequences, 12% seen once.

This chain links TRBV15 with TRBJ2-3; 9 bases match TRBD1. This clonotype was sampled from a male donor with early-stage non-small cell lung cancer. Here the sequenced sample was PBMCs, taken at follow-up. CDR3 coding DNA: TGTGCCACCAGGAGAGGCGACAGGGGGTCCACAGATACGCAGTATTTT. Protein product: CATRRGDRGSTDTQYF.